One sample yielded the 15 T cell receptor beta chains listed below, sequenced in a study of T-cell reconstitution after alpha-beta-depleted transplantation in children. Using unique molecular identifiers, the investigators prepared the TCRbeta library. TCRdb analysed the PCR reads with MiXCR anew, one entry per CDR3 protein. The sample holds hundreds of thousands of distinct CDR3 sequences, roughly 11% seen once. Sample: peripheral blood, taken 180 days after TCRalphabeta/CD19-depleted stem cell transplant. Source of these receptors: a male patient between 2 and 9 years old who had a stem cell transplant for chronic granulomatous disease, so the T cells may come from the graft donor.

V gene TRBV7-9 combines with J gene TRBJ2-1, with 10 bases that match TRBD2. Trimming cost V 5 bases and J 0 bases; bases outside gene matches: 4. CDR1 is SEHNR, CDR2 FQNEAQ, per germline (reference sequence). CDR3 size: 16 residues. This CDR3 reads CASSPGLACSYNEQFF. The CDR3 DNA reads TGTGCCAGCAGCCCGGGACTAGCGTGCTCCTACAATGAGCAGTTCTTC.

This clonotype was counted many times. V usage is TRBV4-1 and J usage is TRBJ2-7; 9 bases align to TRBD2. CDR1 is MGHRA, CDR2 YSYEKL, per germline. V lost 6 bases to trimming and J lost 2 bases; unmatched junction nucleotides: 14. CDR3 size: 17 residues. The CDR3 spells CASRRNSTSGITYEQYF. The CDR3 bases are TGCGCCAGCAGGCGAAACTCGACTAGCGGCATAACCTACGAGCAGTACTTC.

There are many counts of this clonotype. The chain uses TRBV6-5 and TRBJ2-7; 7 bases are shared with TRBD1. After removal of 0 bases from V and 5 bases from J, the junction contained 7 bases not matched to a gene. The germline CDR1 and CDR2 sequences are MNHEY and SVGAGI. The CDR3 is made up of 15 amino acids. As DNA, the CDR3 is TGTGCCAGCAGTTACTCCCCGACAGGGTTCAACGAGCAGTACTTC. Protein product: CASSYSPTGFNEQYF.

This clonotype has at least ten counts. V and J are TRBV16 and TRBJ2-4, with 7 bases fitting TRBD2. The germline V gene encodes CDR1 KGHSY and CDR2 FQNENV. Trimming took 4 bases from V and 0 from J; bases not matched to a gene: 9. The CDR3 is 17 residues long. The CDR3 nucleotides read TGTGCCAGCAGCCCCAGAAGCGGGGACCTAGCCAAAAACATTCAGTACTTC. Its protein is CASSPRSGDLAKNIQYF. The full variable domain, completed using reference TRBV16 and TRBJ2-4, is GEEVAQTPKHLVRGEGQKAKLYCAPIKGHSYVFWYQQVLKNEFKFLISFQNENVFDETGMPKERFSAKCLPNSPCSLEIQATKLEDSAVYFCASSPRSGDLAKNIQYFGAGTRLSVL.

This clonotype was seen many times. The genes are TRBV9 and TRBJ2-3; D remains ambiguous. The CDR3 is 14 amino acids. V lost 4 bases and J 1 base, leaving 10 bases between the germline ends. CDR1 is SGDLS, CDR2 YYNGEE, per germline. The CDR3 spells CASSPFGGTDTQYF. The CDR3 DNA is TGTGCCAGCAGCCCATTTGGTGGCACAGATACGCAGTATTTT.

This clonotype was found many times. The rearrangement links TRBV5-1 to TRBJ2-1; D might be TRBD1 (6 bases). The CDR3 has 13 residues. Trimming pared 3 bases from V and 9 bases from J, leaving 13 bases between. Germline-derived CDR1 and CDR2 are SGHRS and YFSETQ. The CDR3, as DNA: TGCGCCAGCAGCTGGAACAGGGACCGTGAGCAGTTCTTC. It translates to CASSWNRDREQFF.

This clonotype has ten or more counts. The CDR3 coding sequence is TGTGCCAGCAAGCGGATCTCTGGAAACACCATATATTTT. This codes for CASKRISGNTIYF. The chain employs TRBV6-1 and TRBJ1-3; D uncertain. CDR1 and CDR2 (germline): MNHNS, SASEGT. CDR3 length: 13 amino acids. Trimming removed 7 bases from V and 0 bases from J, with 7 bases in between.

This clonotype was counted many times. The chain employs TRBV29-1 and TRBJ2-4; TRBD1 is a possible D gene (5 bases). Germline V gene sequence: CDR1 SQVTM, CDR2 ANQGSEA. The V end lost 7 bases, the J end lost 0 bases, and 16 bases lay between the germline ends. The CDR3 is made up of 15 amino acids. The CDR3 nucleotides read TGCAGCGCCGCTACAGGTAGCCTAGCCAAAAACATTCAGTACTTC. This codes for CSAATGSLAKNIQYF.

This clonotype has just a few counts. J is TRBJ1-5 and V is TRBV28; unclear D gene. CDR1 is MDHEN, CDR2 SYDVKM, per germline. This CDR3 is 11 amino acids long. Trimming removed 5 bases from V and 7 bases from J, with 6 bases in between. CDR3 DNA: TGTGCCAGCAGTGAAGGACAGCCCCAGCATTTT. Its protein is CASSEGQPQHF.

This clonotype appeared many times. The chain couples TRBV11-2 to TRBJ2-5, with TRBD1 identical over 11 bases. Germline trimming cut 5 bases from V and 5 bases from J; bases unmatched to any gene: 4. CDR3 length equals 14 residues. The germline V gene has CDR1 SGHAT and CDR2 FQNNGV. CDR3 sequence reads: CASSTDRGRETQYF. CDR3 bases: TGTGCCAGCAGCACGGACAGGGGGCGGGAGACCCAGTACTTC. The whole variable domain, filled in from reference TRBV11-2 and TRBJ2-5, reads EAGVAQSPRYKIIEKRQSVAFWCNPISGHATLYWYQQILGQGPKLLIQFQNNGVVDDSQLPKDRFSAERLKGVDSTLKIQPAKLEDSAVYLCASSTDRGRETQYFGPGTRLLVL.

There are many counts of this clonotype. The rearrangement links TRBV27 to TRBJ2-7; D gene uncertain. Trimming removed 2 bases at V and 3 bases at J, with 14 bases between. Germline loops: CDR1 MNHEY, CDR2 SMNVEV (reference sequence). This CDR3 contains 15 residues. The CDR3 loop is CASSLISTAGYEQYF. The CDR3 DNA reads TGTGCCAGCAGTTTAATCTCCACTGCCGGCTACGAGCAGTACTTC.

This clonotype came up many times. This sequence joins TRBV10-3 and TRBJ2-1; D uncertain. With 7 bases removed from V and 0 bases from J, the gap between germline ends came to 7 bases. The length of the CDR3 is 13 residues. The germline CDR1 and CDR2 sequences are ENHRY and SYGVKD. The chain's CDR3 is CAITQPSYNEQFF. In nucleotides, the CDR3 is TGTGCCATCACCCAACCCTCCTACAATGAGCAGTTCTTC.

This clonotype was counted many times. The chain has TRBV20-1 and TRBJ1-2; TRBD1 is a possible D gene (5 bases). The CDR3 loop spans 16 amino acids. Between the trimmed V and J ends, which lost 1 base and 1 base, there was a span of 16 bases. The germline V gene encodes CDR1 DFQATT and CDR2 SNEGSKA (reference sequence). CDR3 nucleotides: TGCAGTGCTAGAGGGGGAGCGGGGACTTATAACTATGGCTACACCTTC. This codes for CSARGGAGTYNYGYTF.

In its sample, this clonotype was seen once. This could be a read error, since a much larger clone is one nucleotide away. The chain recombines TRBV12-3 or TRBV12-4 with TRBJ1-3, with no clear D. Trimming left V 8 bases short and J 0 bases short, with 11 bases between. The CDR3 has 14 amino acids. This chain's CDR3 is CASFATPSGNTIYF. Written as DNA, the CDR3 is TGTGCCAGCTTTGCGACTCCCTCTGGAAACACCATATATTTT.

Worth noting for this clonotype: A much larger clone sits a single nucleotide away, making a read error possible. No conserved phenylalanine or tryptophan is present at the end of the CDR3, so a read error is the likely explanation. The V and J genes are TRBV28 and TRBJ2-5; 10 nucleotides match TRBD2. Per germline, CDR1 MDHEN and CDR2 SYDVKM. The CDR3 has 16 residues. J was trimmed by 5 bases and V by 5 bases; bases with no gene match: 11. The CDR3 sequence is CASSPATAGGRETQYC. CDR3 coding DNA: TGTGCCAGCAGTCCTGCTACAGCGGGAGGGCGTGAGACCCAGTACTGC.